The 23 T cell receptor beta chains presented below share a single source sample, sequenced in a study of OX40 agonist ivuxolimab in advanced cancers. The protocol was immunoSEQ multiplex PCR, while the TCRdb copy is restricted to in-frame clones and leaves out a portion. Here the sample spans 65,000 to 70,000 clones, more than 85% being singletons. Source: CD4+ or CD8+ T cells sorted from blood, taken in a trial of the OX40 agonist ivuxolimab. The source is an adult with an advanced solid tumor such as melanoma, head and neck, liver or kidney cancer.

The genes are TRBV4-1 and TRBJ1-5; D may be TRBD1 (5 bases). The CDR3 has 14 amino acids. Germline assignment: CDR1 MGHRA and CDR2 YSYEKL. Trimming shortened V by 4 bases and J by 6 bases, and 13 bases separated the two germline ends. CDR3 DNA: TGCGCCAGCAGCCTGGGGCCACTAATTCAGCCCCAGCATTTT. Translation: CASSLGPLIQPQHF.

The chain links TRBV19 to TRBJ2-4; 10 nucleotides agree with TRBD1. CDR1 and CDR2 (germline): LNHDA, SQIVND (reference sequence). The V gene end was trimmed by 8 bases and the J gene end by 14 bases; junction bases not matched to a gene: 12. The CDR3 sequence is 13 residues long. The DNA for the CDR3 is TGTGCCAGTTCGGACAGGGGGACCGGCCCCGAGTACTTC. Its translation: CASSDRGTGPEYF.

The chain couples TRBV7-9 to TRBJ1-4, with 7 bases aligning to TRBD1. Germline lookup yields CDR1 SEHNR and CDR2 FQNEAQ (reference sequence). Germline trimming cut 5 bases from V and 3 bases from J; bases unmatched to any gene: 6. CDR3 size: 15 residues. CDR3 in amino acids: CASSPWTGPNEKLFF. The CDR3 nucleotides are TGTGCCAGCAGCCCATGGACAGGCCCTAATGAAAAACTGTTTTTT.

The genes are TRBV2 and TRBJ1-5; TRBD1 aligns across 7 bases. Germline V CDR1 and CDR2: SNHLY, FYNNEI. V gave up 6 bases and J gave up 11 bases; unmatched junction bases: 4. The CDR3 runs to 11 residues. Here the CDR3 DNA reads TGTGCCAGCAGCACAGGGGTCACCCAGCATTTT. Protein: CASSTGVTQHF. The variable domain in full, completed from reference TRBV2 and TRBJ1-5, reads EPEVTQTPSHQVTQMGQEVILRCVPISNHLYFYWYRQILGQKVEFLVSFYNNEISEKSEIFDDQFSVERPDGSNFTLKIRSTKLEDSAMYFCASSTGVTQHFGDGTRLSIL.

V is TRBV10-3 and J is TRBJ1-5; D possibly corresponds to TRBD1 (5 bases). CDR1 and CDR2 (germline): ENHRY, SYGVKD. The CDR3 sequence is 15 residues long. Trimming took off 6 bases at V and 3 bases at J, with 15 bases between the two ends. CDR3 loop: CAIRALTDINQPQHF. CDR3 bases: TGTGCCATCAGGGCTTTGACAGACATCAATCAGCCCCAGCATTTT.

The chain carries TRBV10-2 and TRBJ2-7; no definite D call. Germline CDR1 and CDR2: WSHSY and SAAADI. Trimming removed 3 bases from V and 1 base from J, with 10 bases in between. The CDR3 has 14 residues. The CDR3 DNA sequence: TGCGCCAGCAGTGACGTAGGCCGGTCCTACGAGCAGTACTTC. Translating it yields CASSDVGRSYEQYF.

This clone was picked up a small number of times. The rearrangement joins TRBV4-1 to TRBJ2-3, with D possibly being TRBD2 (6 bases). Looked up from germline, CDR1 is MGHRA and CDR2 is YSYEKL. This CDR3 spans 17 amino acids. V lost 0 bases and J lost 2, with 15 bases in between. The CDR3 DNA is TGCGCCAGCAGCCAAGAATACCGGGGGTCGGCCACAGATACGCAGTATTTT. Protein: CASSQEYRGSATDTQYF.

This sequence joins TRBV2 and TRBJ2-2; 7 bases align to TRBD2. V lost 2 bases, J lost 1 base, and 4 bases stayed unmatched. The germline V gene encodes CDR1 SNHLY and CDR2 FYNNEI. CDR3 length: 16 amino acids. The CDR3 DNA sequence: TGTGCCAGCAGTGAACGGGGGAGGGAGAACACCGGGGAGCTGTTTTTT. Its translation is CASSERGRENTGELFF.

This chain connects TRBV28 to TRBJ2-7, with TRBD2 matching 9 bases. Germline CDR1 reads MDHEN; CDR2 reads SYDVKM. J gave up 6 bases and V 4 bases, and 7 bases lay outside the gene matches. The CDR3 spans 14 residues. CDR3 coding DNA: TGTGCCAGCAGTTCCTCAGCGGGAGGAGTCGAGCAGTACTTC. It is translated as CASSSSAGGVEQYF.

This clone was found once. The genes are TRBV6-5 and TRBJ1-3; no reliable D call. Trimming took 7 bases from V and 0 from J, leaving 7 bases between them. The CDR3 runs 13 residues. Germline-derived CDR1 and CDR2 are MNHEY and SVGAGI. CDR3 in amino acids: CASMESSGNTIYF. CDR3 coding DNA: TGTGCCAGCATGGAGAGCTCTGGAAACACCATATATTTT.

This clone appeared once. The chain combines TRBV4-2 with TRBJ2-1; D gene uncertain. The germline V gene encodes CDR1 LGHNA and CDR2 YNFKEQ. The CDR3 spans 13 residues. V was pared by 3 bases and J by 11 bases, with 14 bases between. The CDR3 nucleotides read TGTGCCAGCAGCCACAACGGAGTGGTTCAGCAGTTCTTC. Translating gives CASSHNGVVQQFF.

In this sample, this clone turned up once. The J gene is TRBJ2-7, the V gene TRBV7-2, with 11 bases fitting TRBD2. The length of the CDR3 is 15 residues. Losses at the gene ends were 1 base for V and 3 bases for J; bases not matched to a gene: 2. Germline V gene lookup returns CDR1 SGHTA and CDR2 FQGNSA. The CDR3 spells CASSLGGTSGYEQYF. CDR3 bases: TGTGCCAGCAGCTTAGGAGGGACTAGCGGCTACGAGCAGTACTTC.

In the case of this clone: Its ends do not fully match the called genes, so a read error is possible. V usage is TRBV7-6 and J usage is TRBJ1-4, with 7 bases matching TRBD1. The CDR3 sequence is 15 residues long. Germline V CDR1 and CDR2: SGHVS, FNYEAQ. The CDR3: CASSPDRVSKEKLFF. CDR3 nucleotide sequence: TGTGCCAGCAGCCCAGACAGGGTTTCTAAAGAAAAACTGTTTTTT.

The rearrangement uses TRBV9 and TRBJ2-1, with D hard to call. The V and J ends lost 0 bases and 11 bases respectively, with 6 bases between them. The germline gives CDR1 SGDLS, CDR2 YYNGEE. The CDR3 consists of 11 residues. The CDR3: CASSVESKQFF. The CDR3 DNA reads TGTGCCAGCAGCGTAGAAAGCAAGCAGTTCTTC.

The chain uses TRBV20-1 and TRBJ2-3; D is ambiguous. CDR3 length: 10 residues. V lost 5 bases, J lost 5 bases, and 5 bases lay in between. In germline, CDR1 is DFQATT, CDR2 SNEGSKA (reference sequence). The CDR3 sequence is CSAVIDTQYF. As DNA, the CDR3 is TGCAGTGCTGTTATAGATACGCAGTATTTT.

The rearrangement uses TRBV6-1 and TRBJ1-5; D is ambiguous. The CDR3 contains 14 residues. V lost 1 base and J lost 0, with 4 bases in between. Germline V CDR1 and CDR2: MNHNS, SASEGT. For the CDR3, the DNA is TGTGCCAGCAGTGAAGGGAATAGCAATCAGCCCCAGCATTTT. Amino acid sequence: CASSEGNSNQPQHF.

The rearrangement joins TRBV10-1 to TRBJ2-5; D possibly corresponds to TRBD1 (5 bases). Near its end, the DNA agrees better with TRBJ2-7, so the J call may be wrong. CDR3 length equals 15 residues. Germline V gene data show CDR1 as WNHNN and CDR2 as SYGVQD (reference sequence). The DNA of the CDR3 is TGCGCCAGCAGTGAGTCTGCAGGGATGTCTTCCGAGCAGTACTTC. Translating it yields CASSESAGMSSEQYF.

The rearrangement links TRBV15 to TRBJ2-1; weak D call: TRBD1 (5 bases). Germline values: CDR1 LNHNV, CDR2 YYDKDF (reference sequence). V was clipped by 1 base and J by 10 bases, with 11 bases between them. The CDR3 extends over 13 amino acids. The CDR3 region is CATSRARAGEQFF. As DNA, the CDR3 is TGTGCCACCAGCAGAGCCAGGGCAGGGGAGCAGTTCTTC.

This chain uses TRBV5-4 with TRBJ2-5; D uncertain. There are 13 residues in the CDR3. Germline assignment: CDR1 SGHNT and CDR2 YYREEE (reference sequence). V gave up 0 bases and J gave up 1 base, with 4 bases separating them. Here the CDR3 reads CASSLEFQETQYF. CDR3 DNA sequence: TGTGCCAGCAGCTTGGAGTTCCAAGAGACCCAGTACTTC.

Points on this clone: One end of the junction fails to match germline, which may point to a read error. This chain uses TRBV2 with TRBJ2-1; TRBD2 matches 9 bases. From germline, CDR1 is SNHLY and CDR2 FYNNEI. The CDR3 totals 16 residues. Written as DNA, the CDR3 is TGTGCCGGCAGCGAAGCGGGAGGTGTTTGGAACAATGAGCAGTTCTTC. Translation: CAGSEAGGVWNNEQFF.

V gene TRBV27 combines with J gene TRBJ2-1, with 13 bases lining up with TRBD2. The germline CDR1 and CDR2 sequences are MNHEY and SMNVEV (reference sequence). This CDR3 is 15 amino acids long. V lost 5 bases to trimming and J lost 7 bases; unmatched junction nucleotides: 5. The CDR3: CASSLLAGGQNEQFF. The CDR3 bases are TGTGCCAGCAGTCTACTAGCGGGAGGGCAGAATGAGCAGTTCTTC.

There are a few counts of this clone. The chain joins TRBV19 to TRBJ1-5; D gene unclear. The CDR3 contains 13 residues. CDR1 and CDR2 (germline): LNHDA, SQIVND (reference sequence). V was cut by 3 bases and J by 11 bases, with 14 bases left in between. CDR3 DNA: TGTGCCAGTAGTATCTCGACCCTCGTGGCCCAGCATTTT. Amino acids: CASSISTLVAQHF. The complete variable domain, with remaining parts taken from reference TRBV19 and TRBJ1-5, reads DGGITQSPKYLFRKEGQNVTLSCEQNLNHDAMYWYRQDPGQGLRLIYYSQIVNDFQKGDIAEGYSVSREKKESFPLTVTSAQKNPTAFYLCASSISTLVAQHFGDGTRLSIL.

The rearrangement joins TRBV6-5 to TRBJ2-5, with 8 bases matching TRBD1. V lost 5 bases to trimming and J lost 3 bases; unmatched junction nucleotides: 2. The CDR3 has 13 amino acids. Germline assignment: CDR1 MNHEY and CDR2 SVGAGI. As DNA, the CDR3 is TGTGCCAGCAGTACGGACAGGGAAGAGACCCAGTACTTC. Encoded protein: CASSTDREETQYF.